This T cell receptor (beta chain) derives from a study of T and B cells in COVID-19 patients. This CDR3 is 15 amino acids long. Germline V lookup: CDR1 SGHTA, CDR2 FQGNSA. Trimming took off 0 bases at V and 7 bases at J, with 10 bases between the two ends. TRB was amplified from around 250-500 ng of blood genomic DNA. This clonotype was seen many times. TRB rearrangements were amplified by multiplex PCR with BIOMED2 TRB-A/B primers. From the multiplex PCR reads, TCRdb called clonotypes with MiXCR, one entry per CDR3 protein. The sample shows some 16,000 distinct CDR3 sequences, 25% to 35% of them seen only once.

Sequenced material: blood. The receptor comes from a human donor who had recovered from COVID-19. This chain uses TRBV7-2 with TRBJ1-6; D call uncertain. The CDR3 region has the DNA TGTGCCAGCAGCTTAGCGAGAGTACCAAATTCACCCCTCCACTTT. It is translated as CASSLARVPNSPLHF.